This T cell receptor (beta chain) was recovered during a study of glioma-infiltrating T cells. The iRepertoire nested amplicon-rescue multiplex PCR amplified TCR alpha and beta CDR3s from RNA. One-step reverse transcription and amplification started from about 100-400 ng of tissue mRNA or PBMC total RNA. TCRdb passed the multiplex PCR reads through MiXCR, listing each CDR3 protein once. The sample has some 85,000 distinct CDR3 sequences, about 25% seen once; the top ten hold about 6.7%. The specimen was glioma tissue, nonneoplastic brain tissue, or PBMCs (not recorded which). The sequence was collected from a human donor with low-grade glioma or glioblastoma, undergoing nonglioma brain surgery, or in good health (not recorded which).

CDR3 coding DNA: TGCAGTGCTAGAGATCCTAGCGGGAGAGTCTACGAGCAGTACTTC. This codes for CSARDPSGRVYEQYF. J is TRBJ2-7 and V is TRBV20-1; 10 bases align to TRBD2. The CDR3 is 15 amino acids. Germline values: CDR1 DFQATT, CDR2 SNEGSKA (reference sequence). V dropped 0 bases and J dropped 3; count of bases not matched to a gene: 5.